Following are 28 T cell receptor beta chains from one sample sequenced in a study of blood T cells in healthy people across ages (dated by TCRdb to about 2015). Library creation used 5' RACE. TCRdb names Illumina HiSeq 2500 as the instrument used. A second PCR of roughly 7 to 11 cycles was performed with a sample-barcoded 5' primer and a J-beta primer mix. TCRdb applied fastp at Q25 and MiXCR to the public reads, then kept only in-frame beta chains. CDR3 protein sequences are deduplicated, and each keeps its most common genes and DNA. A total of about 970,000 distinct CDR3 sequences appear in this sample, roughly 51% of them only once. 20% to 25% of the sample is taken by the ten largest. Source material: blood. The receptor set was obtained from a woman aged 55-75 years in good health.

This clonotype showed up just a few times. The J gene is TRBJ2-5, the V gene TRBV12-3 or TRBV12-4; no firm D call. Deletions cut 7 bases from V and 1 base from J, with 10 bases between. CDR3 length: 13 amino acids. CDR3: CASTLRAQETQYF. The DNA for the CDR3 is TGTGCCAGCACTCTCCGGGCCCAAGAGACCCAGTACTTC.

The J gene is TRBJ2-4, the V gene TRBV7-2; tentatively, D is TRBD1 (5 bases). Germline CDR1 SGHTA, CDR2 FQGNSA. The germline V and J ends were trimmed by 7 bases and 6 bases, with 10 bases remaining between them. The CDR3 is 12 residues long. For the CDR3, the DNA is TGTGCCAGCACGCGAGACAGAAACATTCAGTACTTC. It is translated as CASTRDRNIQYF.

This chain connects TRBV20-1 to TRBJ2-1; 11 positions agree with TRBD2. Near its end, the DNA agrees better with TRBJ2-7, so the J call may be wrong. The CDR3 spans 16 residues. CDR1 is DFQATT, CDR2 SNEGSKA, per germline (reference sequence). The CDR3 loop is CSADPITSGSGDEQYF. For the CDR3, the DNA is TGCAGTGCTGACCCCATAACTAGCGGGAGCGGCGATGAGCAGTACTTC.

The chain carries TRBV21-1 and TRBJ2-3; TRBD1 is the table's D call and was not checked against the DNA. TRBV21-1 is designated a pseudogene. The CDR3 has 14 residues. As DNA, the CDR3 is TGTGCCAGCACCCTGAAGGGGGAACCAGATACGCAGTATTTT. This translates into CASTLKGEPDTQYF.

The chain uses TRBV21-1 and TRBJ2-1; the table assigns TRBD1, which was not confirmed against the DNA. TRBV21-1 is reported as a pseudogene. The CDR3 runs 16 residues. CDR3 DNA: TGTGCCAGCAGCAAACGCCGGCAGGGGATCTACAATGAGCAGTTCTTC. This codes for CASSKRRQGIYNEQFF.

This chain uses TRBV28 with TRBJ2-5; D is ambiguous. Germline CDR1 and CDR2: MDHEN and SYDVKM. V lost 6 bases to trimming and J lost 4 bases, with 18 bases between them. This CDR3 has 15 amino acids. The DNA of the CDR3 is TGTGCCAGCAGCCCCCACAGATCCAACAGAGAGACCCAGTACTTC. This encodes CASSPHRSNRETQYF.

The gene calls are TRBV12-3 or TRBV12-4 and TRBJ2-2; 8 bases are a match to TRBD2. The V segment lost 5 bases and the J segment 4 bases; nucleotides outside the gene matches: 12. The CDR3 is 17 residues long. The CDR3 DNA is TGTGCCAGCAGTCAATTGCCGGGACTAGAGGCCACCGGGGAGCTGTTTTTT. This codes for CASSQLPGLEATGELFF.

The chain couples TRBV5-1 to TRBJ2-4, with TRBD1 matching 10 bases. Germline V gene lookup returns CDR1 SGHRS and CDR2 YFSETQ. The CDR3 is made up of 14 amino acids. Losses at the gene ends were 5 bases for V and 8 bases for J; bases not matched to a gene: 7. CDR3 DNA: TGCGCCAGCAGTTTTCGACAGGGGGCTGACATTCAGTACTTC. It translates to CASSFRQGADIQYF.

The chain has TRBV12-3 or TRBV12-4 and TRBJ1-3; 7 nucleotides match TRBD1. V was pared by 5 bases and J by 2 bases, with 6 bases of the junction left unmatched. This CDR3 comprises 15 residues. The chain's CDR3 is CASSVGTATGNTIYF. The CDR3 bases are TGTGCCAGCAGTGTAGGGACAGCAACTGGAAACACCATATATTTT.

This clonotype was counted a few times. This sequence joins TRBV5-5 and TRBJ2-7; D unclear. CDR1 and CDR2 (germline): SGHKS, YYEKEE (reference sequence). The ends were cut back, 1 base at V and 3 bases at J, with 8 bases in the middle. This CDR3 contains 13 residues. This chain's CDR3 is CASSLPVYYEQYF. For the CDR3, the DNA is TGTGCCAGCAGCTTGCCGGTTTACTACGAGCAGTACTTC.

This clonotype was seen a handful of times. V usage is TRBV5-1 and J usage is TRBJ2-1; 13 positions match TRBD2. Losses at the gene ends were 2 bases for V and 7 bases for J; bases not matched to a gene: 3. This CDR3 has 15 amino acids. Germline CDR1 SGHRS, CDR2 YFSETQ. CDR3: CASSFGTSGINEQFF. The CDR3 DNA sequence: TGCGCCAGCAGCTTCGGGACTAGCGGGATTAATGAGCAGTTCTTC.

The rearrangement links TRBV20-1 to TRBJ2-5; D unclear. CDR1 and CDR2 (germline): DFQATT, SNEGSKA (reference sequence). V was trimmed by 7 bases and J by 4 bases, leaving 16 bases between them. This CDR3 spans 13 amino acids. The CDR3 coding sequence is TGCAGTGGTAGGGATAAGTGGTCAGAGACCCAGTACTTC. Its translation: CSGRDKWSETQYF.

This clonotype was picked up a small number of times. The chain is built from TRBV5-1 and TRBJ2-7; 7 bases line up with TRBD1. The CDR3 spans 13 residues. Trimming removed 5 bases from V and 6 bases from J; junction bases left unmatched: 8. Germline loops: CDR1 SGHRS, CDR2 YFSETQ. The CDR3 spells CASRAGQAAEQYF. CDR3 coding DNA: TGCGCCAGCAGGGCCGGACAGGCGGCCGAGCAGTACTTC.

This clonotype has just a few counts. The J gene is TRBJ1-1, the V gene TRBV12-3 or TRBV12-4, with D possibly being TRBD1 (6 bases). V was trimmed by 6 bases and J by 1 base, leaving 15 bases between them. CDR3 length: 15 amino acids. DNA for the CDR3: TGTGCCAGCAGCCCCGCGCGGGGGGCGAACACTGAAGCTTTCTTT. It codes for CASSPARGANTEAFF.

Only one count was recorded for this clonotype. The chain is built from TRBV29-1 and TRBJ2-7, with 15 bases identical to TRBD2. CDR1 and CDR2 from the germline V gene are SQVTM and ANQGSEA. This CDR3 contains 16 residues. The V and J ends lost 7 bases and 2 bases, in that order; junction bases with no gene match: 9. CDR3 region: CSGQGLAGGLPYEQYF. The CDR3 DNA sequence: TGCAGCGGGCAAGGACTAGCGGGAGGGCTGCCCTACGAGCAGTACTTC.

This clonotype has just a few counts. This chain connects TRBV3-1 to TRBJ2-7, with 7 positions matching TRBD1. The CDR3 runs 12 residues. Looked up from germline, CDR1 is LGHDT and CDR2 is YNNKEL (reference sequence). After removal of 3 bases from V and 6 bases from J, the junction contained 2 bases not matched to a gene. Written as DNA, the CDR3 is TGTGCCAGCAGCCAGGCAGGGGGCGAGCAGTACTTC. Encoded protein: CASSQAGGEQYF.

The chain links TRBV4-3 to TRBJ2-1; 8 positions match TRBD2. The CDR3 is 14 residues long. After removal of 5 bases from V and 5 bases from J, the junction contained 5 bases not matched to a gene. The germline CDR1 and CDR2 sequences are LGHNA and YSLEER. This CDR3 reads CASSSGGAHNEQFF. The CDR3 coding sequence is TGCGCCAGCAGCTCGGGAGGGGCTCACAATGAGCAGTTCTTC.

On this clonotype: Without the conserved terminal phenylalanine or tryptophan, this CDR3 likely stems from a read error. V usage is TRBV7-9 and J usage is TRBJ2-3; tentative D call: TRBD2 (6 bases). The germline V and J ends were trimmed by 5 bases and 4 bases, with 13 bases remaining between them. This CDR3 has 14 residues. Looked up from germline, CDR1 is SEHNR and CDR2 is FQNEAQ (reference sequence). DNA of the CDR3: TGTGCCAGCAGCCCCGGGACTGTCTCAGATACGCAGTATTTG. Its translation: CASSPGTVSDTQYL.

The CDR3 DNA reads as TGTGCCAGCAGCTCTCCCTTAACATACGAGCAGTACTTC. Its translation: CASSSPLTYEQYF. The chain links TRBV2 to TRBJ2-7; D gene unclear. V dropped 6 bases and J dropped 4 bases, with 13 bases sitting between them. Germline V gene lookup returns CDR1 SNHLY and CDR2 FYNNEI. CDR3 length: 13 amino acids.

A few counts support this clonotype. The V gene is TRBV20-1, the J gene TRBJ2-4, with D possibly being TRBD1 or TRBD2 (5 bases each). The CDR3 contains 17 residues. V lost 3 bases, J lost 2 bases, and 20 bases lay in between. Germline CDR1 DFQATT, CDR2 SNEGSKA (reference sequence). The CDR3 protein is CSASPPLGDKSKNIQYF. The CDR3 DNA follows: TGCAGTGCTAGTCCCCCGTTGGGGGATAAGTCCAAAAACATTCAGTACTTC.

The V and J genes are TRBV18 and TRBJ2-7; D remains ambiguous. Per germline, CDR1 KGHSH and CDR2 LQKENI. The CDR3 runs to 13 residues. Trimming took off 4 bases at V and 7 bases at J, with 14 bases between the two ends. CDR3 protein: CASSHGRVGEQYF. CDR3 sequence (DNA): TGTGCCAGCTCACATGGACGGGTGGGTGAGCAGTACTTC. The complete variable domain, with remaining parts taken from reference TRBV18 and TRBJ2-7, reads NAGVMQNPRHLVRRRGQEARLRCSPMKGHSHVYWYRQLPEEGLKFMVYLQKENIIDESGMPKERFSAEFPKEGPSILRIQQVVRGDSAAYFCASSHGRVGEQYFGPGTRLTVT.

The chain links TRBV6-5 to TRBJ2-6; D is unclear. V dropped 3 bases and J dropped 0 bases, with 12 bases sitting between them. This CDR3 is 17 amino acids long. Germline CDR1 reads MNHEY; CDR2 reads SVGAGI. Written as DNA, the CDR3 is TGTGCCAGCAGTTATCGCCTAGGCCCCTCTGGGGCCAACGTCCTGACTTTC. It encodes CASSYRLGPSGANVLTF.

CDR3 DNA: TGCGCCAGCAGCTTGGGGACAGGGGATCTCTACGAGCAGTACTTC. Translating gives CASSLGTGDLYEQYF. The rearrangement uses TRBV5-1 and TRBJ2-4; TRBD1 matches 9 bases. The better agreement between TRBJ2-7 and the DNA end casts doubt on the J call. The germline CDR1 and CDR2 sequences are SGHRS and YFSETQ. The CDR3 has 15 residues.

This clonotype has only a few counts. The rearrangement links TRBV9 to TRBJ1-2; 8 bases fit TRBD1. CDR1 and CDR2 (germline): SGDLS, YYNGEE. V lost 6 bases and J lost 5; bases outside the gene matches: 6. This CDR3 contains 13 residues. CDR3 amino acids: CASTRGQAYGYTF. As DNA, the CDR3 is TGTGCCAGCACCCGGGGACAGGCATATGGCTACACCTTC.

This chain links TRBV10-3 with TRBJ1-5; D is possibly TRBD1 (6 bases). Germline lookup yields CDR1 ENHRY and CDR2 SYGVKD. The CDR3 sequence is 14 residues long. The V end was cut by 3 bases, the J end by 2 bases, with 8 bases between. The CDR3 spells CAISERQGNQPQHF. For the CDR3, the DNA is TGTGCCATCAGTGAACGACAGGGCAATCAGCCCCAGCATTTT.

As DNA, the CDR3 is TGTGCCAGCAGTGCCGGGACTAGCGCACTCTGCGAGCAGTACTTC. It codes for CASSAGTSALCEQYF. This chain joins TRBV6-4 and TRBJ2-1; 10 bases agree with TRBD2. The end of the DNA is better explained by TRBJ2-7, so the J call may be wrong. The CDR3 is made up of 15 amino acids. The V gene's germline CDR1 is MRHNA and CDR2 SNTAGT.

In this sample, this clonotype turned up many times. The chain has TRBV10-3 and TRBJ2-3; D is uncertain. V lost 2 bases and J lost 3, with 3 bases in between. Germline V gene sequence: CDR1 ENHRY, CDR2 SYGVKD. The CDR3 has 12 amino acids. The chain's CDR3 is CAISERTDTQYF. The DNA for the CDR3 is TGTGCCATCAGTGAGCGGACAGATACGCAGTATTTT.

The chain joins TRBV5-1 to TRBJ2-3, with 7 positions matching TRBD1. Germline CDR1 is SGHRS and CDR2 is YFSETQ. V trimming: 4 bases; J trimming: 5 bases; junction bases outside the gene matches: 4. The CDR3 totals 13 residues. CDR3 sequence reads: CASSQTGVDTQYF. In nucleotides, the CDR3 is TGCGCCAGCAGCCAAACAGGGGTAGATACGCAGTATTTT.